The 13 T cell receptor beta chains reported below all come from one sample, sequenced in a study of T cells in pancreatic ductal adenocarcinoma. Sequenced by immunoSEQ multiplex PCR; TCRdb stores in-frame clones only, minus some. The profile shows about 98,000 clones, about 96% of them singletons. No neoadjuvant therapy was given to the selected pancreatic ductal adenocarcinoma patients before their surgery. Sequencing was carried out using PBMCs. The receptors here all came from a human donor with pancreatic ductal adenocarcinoma.

This clone has just a few counts. This chain joins TRBV6-6 and TRBJ2-7; TRBD2 matches at 8 bases. With V trimmed by 3 bases and J by 3 bases, 4 bases remained unmatched. CDR3 length equals 14 residues. Germline-derived CDR1 and CDR2 are MNHNY and SVGAGI (reference sequence). The CDR3 spells CASSYGAGGYEQYF. CDR3 DNA sequence: TGTGCCAGCAGTTATGGGGCGGGAGGCTACGAGCAGTACTTC.

J is TRBJ2-3 and V is TRBV2; D might be TRBD1 (6 bases). CDR1 and CDR2 from the germline V gene are SNHLY and FYNNEI. The CDR3 loop spans 11 amino acids. V gave up 10 bases and J gave up 7 bases, with 12 bases separating them. CDR3 bases: TGTGCCACCCAGGGGTGGTATACGCAGTATTTT. It codes for CATQGWYTQYF.

The chain employs TRBV7-9 and TRBJ2-1; 9 bases are a match to TRBD1. J lost 7 bases, V lost 5 bases, and 12 bases had no gene match. CDR1 is SEHNR and CDR2 is FQNEAQ in the germline V gene (reference sequence). The CDR3 covers 16 residues. Here the CDR3 DNA reads TGTGCCAGCAGCGTCTTCCGGGACAGGGTATGGAATGAGCAGTTCTTC. Its protein is CASSVFRDRVWNEQFF.

The rearrangement links TRBV7-6 to TRBJ1-5, with unresolved D. Between the trimmed V and J ends, which lost 5 bases and 3 bases, there was a span of 14 bases. Germline CDR1 reads SGHVS; CDR2 reads FNYEAQ. The CDR3 runs to 15 residues. In DNA form, the CDR3 reads TGTGCCAGCAGCCTCGAGGCCGGGTCCAATCAGCCCCAGCATTTT. Translated: CASSLEAGSNQPQHF.

The chain couples TRBV18 to TRBJ2-3; 7 bases fit TRBD1. Losses at the gene ends were 0 bases for V and 3 bases for J; bases not matched to a gene: 6. The CDR3 totals 16 residues. Germline CDR1 KGHSH, CDR2 LQKENI. The CDR3, as DNA: TGTGCCAGCTCACCACCTAAGGGGGCTTTAACAGATACGCAGTATTTT. It translates to CASSPPKGALTDTQYF.

The V call is TRBV18, the J call TRBJ1-4; D is ambiguous. Germline CDR1 is KGHSH and CDR2 is LQKENI. The V end lost 1 base, the J end lost 7 bases, and 13 bases lay between the germline ends. The CDR3 runs 15 residues. The CDR3 loop reads CASSPLELRGEKLFF. The CDR3, as DNA: TGTGCCAGCTCACCACTGGAGCTCCGCGGTGAAAAACTGTTTTTT.

This clone was seen a single time. The genes are TRBV30 and TRBJ1-4; D not resolved. CDR3 length equals 13 residues. V dropped 1 base and J dropped 7 bases, with 10 bases sitting between them. Germline V CDR1 and CDR2: GTSNPN, SVGIG (reference sequence). Here the CDR3 reads CAWSDAGSEKLFF. As DNA, the CDR3 is TGTGCCTGGAGTGACGCGGGAAGTGAAAAACTGTTTTTT.

The chain uses TRBV6-1 and TRBJ2-1; TRBD2 agrees at 8 bases. V gave up 5 bases and J gave up 9 bases; unmatched junction bases: 12. The CDR3 is 15 residues long. Germline V gives CDR1 MNHNS, CDR2 SASEGT. Written as DNA, the CDR3 is TGTGCCAGCAGTAGAACCGGGACTAGTGGGATTGAGCAGTTCTTC. This sequence encodes CASSRTGTSGIEQFF.

V is TRBV5-1 and J is TRBJ2-5; TRBD1 matches at 9 bases. This CDR3 is built from 15 residues. V shed 4 bases, J shed 1 base, and the junction held 5 bases outside the gene matches. Germline CDR1 is SGHRS and CDR2 is YFSETQ. CDR3 bases: TGCGCCAGCAGCGAGTACAGGGGGCCCCAAGAGACCCAGTACTTC. This gives the protein CASSEYRGPQETQYF.

The chain carries TRBV6-5 and TRBJ1-1; D ambiguous. In germline, CDR1 is MNHEY, CDR2 SVGAGI. Trimming removed 6 bases at V and 1 base at J, with 12 bases between. The CDR3 extends over 14 amino acids. This chain's CDR3 is CASSRPGENTEAFF. The CDR3 nucleotides read TGTGCCAGCAGCCGCCCCGGAGAGAACACTGAAGCTTTCTTT.

The chain carries TRBV5-1 and TRBJ1-1; TRBD1 aligns across 7 bases. Trimming removed 4 bases from V and 1 base from J; junction bases left unmatched: 4. In germline, CDR1 is SGHRS, CDR2 YFSETQ. The CDR3 is made up of 14 amino acids. The CDR3 is CASSRGQTNTEAFF. For the CDR3, the DNA is TGCGCCAGCAGCCGGGGACAGACGAACACTGAAGCTTTCTTT.

J is TRBJ2-3 and V is TRBV5-8; TRBD2 agrees at 13 bases. The CDR3 is 16 amino acids. Germline assignment: CDR1 SGHTS and CDR2 YDEGEE. V trimming: 4 bases; J trimming: 4 bases; junction bases outside the gene matches: 6. The CDR3 region is CASSPGLAGRSDTQYF. CDR3 DNA: TGTGCCAGCAGCCCGGGACTAGCGGGAAGGTCAGATACGCAGTATTTT.

The rearrangement links TRBV5-1 to TRBJ2-4, with 8 bases fitting TRBD2. Trimming at V came to 1 base and at J to 0 bases, leaving 3 bases not matched to a gene. Germline V CDR1 and CDR2: SGHRS, YFSETQ. The CDR3 covers 16 residues. The CDR3 sequence: CASSLSGGGAKNIQYF. The DNA for the CDR3 is TGCGCCAGCAGCTTGTCCGGGGGGGGAGCCAAAAACATTCAGTACTTC.